This TCR beta chain was documented in a study of blood T cells in healthy people across ages. The study, taken as a whole, reports: The diversity estimates, figures obtained from one million T cells, were considered underestimates. Naive T cell percentage strongly correlated with TCR beta diversity.

It was roughly 10 milliliters of peripheral blood that were drawn from each donor. The authors ran a second PCR of about 7 to 11 cycles using a sample-barcoded 5' primer and a J-beta primer mix. Tagging of each cDNA molecule was performed by a template-switch adaptor with 12 random nucleotides. TCRdb reanalysed the 5' RACE reads using MiXCR and keeps one entry per CDR3 protein. The sample lists around 1,900,000 distinct CDR3 sequences; more than 35% were seen once. The CDR3 has 16 amino acids. Trimming at V came to 1 base and at J to 7 bases, leaving 10 bases not matched to a gene. Regarding this clonotype: Its target is not known.

Sample: blood. J is TRBJ1-2 and V is TRBV12-3 or TRBV12-4; the match to TRBD1 covers 9 bases. This receptor was taken from a human donor in good health. DNA for the CDR3: TGTGCCAGCAGTTTAGGGACAGGGGCCCAAGGGGGTGGCTACACCTTC. The encoded protein is CASSLGTGAQGGGYTF.